Given below is one TCR beta chain in context. The antigen remains unidentified. TCRdb analysed the reads with MiXCR anew, one entry per CDR3 protein. There are fewer than 1,000,000 distinct CDR3 sequences in the sample; roughly 30% occur only once, and under 15% lies in the top ten. The sample belongs to a study of T cell repertoires in cytomegalovirus infection. Study-level background: Public TCR beta signatures indicated both CMV infection and matching HLA type.

Whole-study results and caveats: Carriage of CMV together with the relevant HLA was identifiable through cumulative public TCR beta family frequency. There were HLA-C-restricted CMV-specific TCR beta clonotypes dominating the ex vivo response.

This receptor was obtained from a human donor in good health (CMV status not recorded). Some clones in this sample may be carry-over from other donors' samples. The starting material was cultured CD8+ T cells from PBMCs, obtained from culture after CMV antigen stimulation.

The CDR3 here is CASSYVRDGNQPQHF. In nucleotides, the CDR3 is TGTGCCAGCAGTTACGTTCGGGACGGCAATCAGCCCCAGCATTTT. The chain has TRBV6-6 and TRBJ1-5, with D tentatively TRBD1 (5 bases). The CDR3 spans 15 residues. V lost 2 bases to trimming and J lost 2 bases, with 10 bases between them. CDR1 and CDR2 from the germline V gene are MNHNY and SVGAGI (reference sequence).